This is a list of T cell receptor beta chains from one sample in a study of OX40 agonist ivuxolimab in advanced cancers. Sequencing was performed with immunoSEQ multiplex PCR; in TCRdb, only in-frame clones are kept and a portion is missing. The sample has roughly 69,000 clones, approximately 84% seen once. The sample was CD4+ or CD8+ T cells sorted from blood, taken in a trial of the OX40 agonist ivuxolimab. Receptors were obtained from an adult with an advanced solid tumor such as melanoma, head and neck, liver or kidney cancer. Both conserved end residues are trimmed from each CDR3. D genes are given only for firm matches. Clone size, where shown, is once, few, many, or a class for clones that have expanded.

clone_size cdr3_length d_call j_call v_call cdr3_aa
NA 11 NA TRBJ2-6 TRBV30 AWSVSGANVLT
few 13 TRBD1 TRBJ1-2 TRBV19 ASSAGDSFFYGYT
NA 13 NA TRBJ1-1 TRBV5-6 ASSFLPGVRTEAF
NA 12 TRBD2 TRBJ2-3 TRBV13 ASRTSGGTDTQY
NA 12 TRBD1 TRBJ2-2 TRBV25-1 ASSGDRGSGELF
NA 12 TRBD1 TRBJ2-5 TRBV7-9 ASSLTGYQETQY
NA 11 NA TRBJ2-7 TRBV7-9 ASSSDLPYEQY
NA 14 NA TRBJ2-2 TRBV7-3 ASSLRGPELTGELF
NA 14 TRBD2 TRBJ2-1 TRBV7-6 ASSARLAGGEYEQF
NA 12 TRBD1 TRBJ2-3 TRBV7-8 ASSLQGAADTQY
NA 9 NA TRBJ1-1 TRBV30 GAGGSTEAF
NA 13 TRBD2 TRBJ2-3 TRBV6-6 ASSSEREWADTQY
NA 12 NA TRBJ1-3 TRBV7-2 ASSLGLSGNTIY
few 12 TRBD2 TRBJ2-7 TRBV23-1 ASTIGTISYEQY
NA 11 NA TRBJ2-2 TRBV9 ASSVMSTGELF
NA 13 NA TRBJ2-7 TRBV15 ATSRDGLTADEQY
NA 11 NA TRBJ1-4 TRBV28 ASRGSRGEKLF
NA 16 TRBD2 TRBJ2-6 TRBV6-1 ASSVTRLAVSGANVLT
NA 12 NA TRBJ1-2 TRBV6-6 ASSPRVGNYGYT